The clone carrying this TCR beta chain is a singleton in its sample. This sample stems from a study of blood T cell repertoires in COVID-19. Background on the study: Samples taken during acute and convalescent COVID-19 were collected in the United States, Italy and Spain. Sources were T cells, B-cell-depleted T cells, or PBMCs; the material itself was cDNA or gDNA.

Per the authors' pipeline: Cell counts per sample came from amplifying reference gene primers. Produced via immunoSEQ multiplex PCR; TCRdb's table is partial and in-frame only. V, J and clone size derive from that table, while D and trimming were established from the DNA sequence. The table has roughly 100,000 clones, more than 75% seen once. J was trimmed by 6 bases and V by 2 bases; bases with no gene match: 6. This CDR3 region has 16 residues. The germline CDR1 and CDR2 sequences are SGHNT and YYREEE (reference sequence). The chain recombines TRBV5-4 with TRBJ2-3; TRBD2 matches at 13 bases. The TCR originated in a woman of 80 years or more with active COVID-19. The sequenced sample consisted of peripheral blood. For the CDR3, the DNA is TGTGCCAGCAGCTTTCGACTAGCGGGAGGATGGGATACGCAGTATTTT. Amino acid sequence: CASSFRLAGGWDTQYF.